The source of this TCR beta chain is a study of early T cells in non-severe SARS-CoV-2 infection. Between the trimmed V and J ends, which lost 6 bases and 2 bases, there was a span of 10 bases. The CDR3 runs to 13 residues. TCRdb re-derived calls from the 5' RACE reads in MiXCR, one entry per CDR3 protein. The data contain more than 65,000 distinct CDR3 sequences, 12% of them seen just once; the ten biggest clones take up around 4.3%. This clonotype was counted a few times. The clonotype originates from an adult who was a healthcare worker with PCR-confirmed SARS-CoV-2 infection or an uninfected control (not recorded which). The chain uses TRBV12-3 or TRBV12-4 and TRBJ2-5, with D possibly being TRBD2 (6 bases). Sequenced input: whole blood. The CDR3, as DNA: TGTGCCAGCAGCTATGGGACTCAAGAGACCCAGTACTTC. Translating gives CASSYGTQETQYF.